This T cell receptor (beta chain) came from a study of cytomegalovirus exposure and HLA in healthy donors. PCR employed 60 Vbeta and 13 Jbeta primers. TCRdb's table, derived via immunoSEQ multiplex PCR, lists solely in-frame clones and lacks some. Among about 150,000 clones listed, roughly 70% were seen once. A note on this clone: Its cognate antigen is unknown.

The CDR3 has 13 amino acids. Germline CDR1 and CDR2: MDHEN and SYDVKM. J gave up 7 bases and V 10 bases, and 13 bases lay outside the gene matches. Donors likely had unrecorded immune exposures despite being nominally healthy when sampled. Notes on the study in general: In vitro checks showed that three CMV-associated chains really do target CMV antigens.

The TCR comes from a man aged 25 to 40 in good health and CMV-seropositive. Sequences were obtained from PBMCs. The chain joins TRBV28 to TRBJ2-7; the match to TRBD1 covers 7 bases. The CDR3 region has the DNA TGTGCCAACGGGGACAGCCTAAGGGGGGAGCAGTACTTC. Amino acid sequence: CANGDSLRGEQYF. Using reference TRBV28 and TRBJ2-7 for the parts outside the CDR3, the full variable domain is DVKVTQSSRYLVKRTGEKVFLECVQDMDHENMFWYRQDPGLGLRLIYFSYDVKMKEKGDIPEGYSVSREKKERFSLILESASTNQTSMYLCANGDSLRGEQYFGPGTRLTVT.